This TCR beta chain comes out of a study of CD8 T cells in ankylosing spondylitis. General study findings and limits: About 8 highly homologous variants made up a TCR beta motif, and this motif appeared characteristic of ankylosing spondylitis blood.

V lost 5 bases and J 1 base, leaving 17 bases between the germline ends. CDR3 size: 16 residues. Germline V gene data show CDR1 as SGHTA and CDR2 as FQGTGA. Comment on this clonotype: What it binds is unknown.

5'-RACE, quantitative and with molecular barcodes, yielded the TCR beta libraries. MiXCR, applied by TCRdb to the 5' RACE reads, yields one record per CDR3 protein. The sample yields 750,000 to 850,000 distinct CDR3 sequences, approximately 12% seen once. The receptor comes from a male donor with ankylosing spondylitis. The chain uses TRBV7-3 and TRBJ1-1, with a possible D match to TRBD1 (5 bases). Input material: blood, either unsorted or a sorted T cell fraction (not recorded which). The CDR3 nucleotides read TGTGCCAGCAGCCAAACCGGGGAGGGGAAGAACACTGAAGCTTTCTTT. Its protein product is CASSQTGEGKNTEAFF.